This is a list of T cell receptor beta chains from one sample in a study of CD8 T cells in Susac syndrome. TCRdb ran MiXCR on the immunoSEQ multiplex PCR reads and lists one entry per CDR3 protein. In the table there are 120,000 to 150,000 distinct CDR3 sequences, 94% of which are singletons. Sequencing was performed on CD8+ T cells from PBMCs. The receptors stem from a human donor in good health. Each CDR3 is given without its conserved first and last residue. D genes are given only for firm matches.

j_call	v_call	cdr3_length	d_call	cdr3_aa
TRBJ2-3	TRBV4-2	14	TRBD2	ASSQAGGRATDTQY
TRBJ2-3	TRBV28	12	NA	ASSLGLNGDTQY
TRBJ1-1	TRBV6-5	11	NA	ASSPGRAREAF
TRBJ2-1	TRBV20-1	15	TRBD2	SARGTTSGTSYNEQF
TRBJ2-2	TRBV24-1	10	NA	ATSAQTGELF
TRBJ1-2	TRBV14	13	NA	ASSKGIGQYYGYT
TRBJ2-1	TRBV7-9	14	NA	ASSSLARSSYNEQF
TRBJ1-5	TRBV28	14	NA	ASSLLTDPTNQPQH
TRBJ2-5	TRBV7-2	13	TRBD2	ASSPSGMIQETQY
TRBJ1-1	TRBV9	13	NA	ASSATDRLHTEAF
TRBJ2-3	TRBV6-5	11	NA	ASSHRGTDTQY
TRBJ2-1	TRBV5-4	12	NA	ASSSPLSYNEQF
TRBJ2-1	TRBV27	15	TRBD1	ASSTLPGQGAYNEQF
TRBJ2-1	TRBV6-2/TRBV6-3	15	TRBD1	ASSSLSRTGAYNEQF
TRBJ2-7	TRBV28	12	NA	ASSRRPPAYEQY
TRBJ2-2	TRBV4-3	13	NA	ASRMWAGSSGELF
TRBJ2-7	TRBV9	9	NA	ASSGADEQY
TRBJ2-5	TRBV6-5	12	NA	ASSLRQTQETQY
TRBJ1-2	TRBV7-9	13	TRBD1	ASSSNRGSNYGYT
TRBJ2-3	TRBV9	14	TRBD2	ASSFGLAGAPGTQY
TRBJ1-2	TRBV15	15	TRBD1	ATSRDRGTGSSYGYT
TRBJ1-2	TRBV3-1	14	TRBD1	ASSQGGLGQGDGYT
TRBJ2-7	TRBV15	14	TRBD2	ATSTSTSGRFAEQY
TRBJ2-2	TRBV23-1	16	NA	AGSQHPPGLFYTGELF
TRBJ2-7	TRBV7-6	12	NA	ASSLASGYAEQY
TRBJ2-1	TRBV29-1	13	TRBD2	SVVVAGEFYNEQF
TRBJ2-2	TRBV29-1	14	TRBD2	SVEEPGLAPPGELF
TRBJ2-7	TRBV6-2/TRBV6-3	13	TRBD1	ASTPSGQGSYEQY
TRBJ1-1	TRBV3-1	11	TRBD1	ASRPTGEAEAF
TRBJ1-2	TRBV20-1	11	NA	SARGTENYGYT
TRBJ1-1	TRBV7-8	12	NA	ASSGGPTNTEAF
TRBJ2-3	TRBV24-1	11	NA	ATSVDPTDTQY
TRBJ1-4	TRBV12-3/TRBV12-4	13	TRBD1	ASIDDRARNEKLF
TRBJ2-1	TRBV13	12	TRBD2	ASSPRGREDEQF